This T cell receptor beta chain originates from a study of blood T cells in healthy people across ages (dated by TCRdb to between 2015 and 2017). Regarding the study in general: In model experiments, template switching captured roughly one uniquely barcoded TCR beta cDNA molecule for every two T cells. The study measured age-related changes in TCR beta repertoire diversity using deep sequencing normalized with unique cDNA molecular identifiers. The donors were split into four age groups: young (average about 16 years), middle-aged (roughly 42), aged (roughly 65) and long-lived (under 85). To avoid experimental bias, donors of different ages were spread randomly across the sequencing lanes. The study analyzed two additional independent replicas of 1 million unique cDNA reads from the same blood draw for two donors, one aged 18 to 30 and one aged 80 or older. The investigation overall reported the following: Total diversity estimates from one million sequenced T cells were considered lower bounds and underestimates. Observed TCR beta diversity correlated strongly with the percentage of naive T cells measured by flow cytometry. Bulk unsorted PBMC profiling prevented conclusive comparison of naive and antigen-experienced compartments. The CMV infection status of donors was not known, potentially confounding age-related changes in expanded clonotypes. As age increased, observed TCR beta diversity per million T cells dropped in a roughly linear way, and a significant reduction was already evident by age about 40. Compared with the aged group, the long-lived group had more naive CD4+ T cells, fewer expanded clones and increased TCR diversity, a pattern suggesting age selection.

Including cysteine and phenylalanine, the CDR3 has 16 amino acids. Just CDR3 DNA is preserved here, 48 bases in frame from base 1. V is clipped by 6 bases and J by 0 bases, and the sequence between their germline boundaries is 12 bases long. Library construction relied on 5' RACE. The sequencer listed for this sample is Illumina HiSeq 2500. The second PCR ran for about 6 to 11 cycles and used a J-beta primer mix along with a sample-barcoded 5' primer. A template-switch 5' adaptor carrying 12 random nucleotides introduced a unique molecular identifier onto each TCR beta cDNA molecule. At least 3 million CDR3-containing paired-end reads were obtained from each sample. First-strand cDNA synthesis was performed from all RNA using the Mint cDNA synthesis kit, with priming by a TRBC-specific oligonucleotide. After uracil-DNA glycosylase treatment, a first 18-cycle PCR used universal primers M1SS and BC2_uni_R on all cDNA. Per the authors' processing: For normalization, 1 million high-quality reads, each with a distinct molecular identifier, were randomly selected from each sample. Reads with shared molecular identifiers were discarded instead of being binned into consensus sequences. MiTCR, with a Q25 quality threshold and the strictest error-elimination algorithm, was used for CDR3 identification, clonotype clustering and error correction. A nonparametric unseen species model with Euler transformation was used to estimate a lower bound on total TCR beta diversity. The public reads were quality trimmed at Q25 with fastp and then assembled into clones with MiXCR by TCRdb, keeping productive beta chains. A single entry per CDR3 protein holds the most common genes and DNA from its merged rows. The V and J calls reflect TCRdb's pipeline rather than the authors' work. In all, the sample holds over 500,000 distinct CDR3 sequences, and 40% to 65% of those were seen once. The ten top clones hold approximately 15% of the sample.

The 39 donors, aged about 6 to 95 years, were systemically healthy Caucasian individuals from Russia. Each donor gave approximately 9.3 milliliters of peripheral blood, collected into EDTA-treated Vacutainer tubes. Ficoll-Paque density-gradient centrifugation was used to isolate PBMCs, with at least 7 million per sample. Trizol reagent was used to extract total RNA from PBMCs, with at least 6 micrograms per sample. Naive CD45RAhigh/CD27high T cell percentages were measured by flow cytometry on a PBMC aliquot from every donor. The sample holds many counts of this clonotype. No antigen is known for it. No much larger clone exists at a distance of one base, and base qualities are not known.

This clonotype was obtained from a woman aged 80 or older in good health. The sample taken for sequencing was blood. The chain links TRBV12-3 or TRBV12-4 with TRBJ2-6; D gene: possibly TRBD1, on 6 matching bases. In nucleotide form, the sequence is TGTGCCAGCAGCACTGGACAGTACTCTGGGGCCAACGTCCTGACTTTC. This codes for CASSTGQYSGANVLTF.